This T cell receptor beta chain was sequenced during a study of cytomegalovirus exposure and HLA in healthy donors. V lost 2 bases and J 8 bases, leaving 13 bases between the germline ends. The CDR3 length is 14 residues. Germline CDR1 reads SEHNR; CDR2 reads FQNEAQ (reference sequence). PCR amplification relied on 60 Vbeta primers (plus 13 Jbeta primers). The repertoire was sequenced with immunoSEQ multiplex PCR; TCRdb's copy has only in-frame clones and lacks some. The sample consists of 110,000 to 150,000 clones, 80% to 90% of them appearing once. The receptor comes from a boy aged 2 to 9 in good health and CMV-seronegative. What was sequenced was PBMCs. This chain joins TRBV7-9 and TRBJ2-1, with a possible D match to TRBD2 (5 bases). The CDR3 DNA follows: TGTGCCAGCAGCTTAAGTGAGAAGGGAGATGAGCAGTTCTTC. It specifies CASSLSEKGDEQFF.